A selection of T cell receptor beta chains follows, all from one sample in a study of blood T cell repertoires in COVID-19. Assay: immunoSEQ multiplex PCR; the TCRdb copy retains only in-frame clones and omits some. The sample has roughly 150,000 clones; around four fifths are singletons. The material sequenced was peripheral blood. The receptors shown here come from an elderly woman with acute or convalescent COVID-19. The CDR3 runs from the conserved cysteine through the conserved F or W. The order of the fields is J gene, clone size, D gene, V gene, CDR3 DNA, CDR3 protein. The D gene is left open where the match is weak. A clone size is listed for some rows: how often the clone was seen (once, few, many), or a class if it is expanded.

TRBJ2-1,once,NA,TRBV3-1/TRBV3-2,TGTGCCAGCAGCCTTAGCCTCTATGCCTACAATGAGCAGTTCTTC,CASSLSLYAYNEQFF
TRBJ1-4,NA,TRBD1,TRBV28,TGTGCCAGCAGGGAGACAGGGGCGATGGCAAAACTGTTTTTT,CASRETGAMAKLFF
TRBJ2-1,once,TRBD1,TRBV2,TGTGCCAGCACCGGGACAGGGGGGAATGAGCAGTTCTTC,CASTGTGGNEQFF
TRBJ2-1,NA,TRBD2,TRBV11-2,TGTGCCAGCAGCCTCGGGGGGGAGCAGTTCTTC,CASSLGGEQFF
TRBJ1-1,NA,NA,TRBV5-1,TGCGCCAGCAGCTTTCAGGGACTTCACACTGAAGCTTTCTTT,CASSFQGLHTEAFF
TRBJ1-4,NA,NA,TRBV28,TGTGCCAGCACCCCCGCGTTGGGGGCTGGAAAACTGTTTTTT,CASTPALGAGKLFF
TRBJ1-5,NA,NA,TRBV7-9,TGTGCCAGCAGCTTATTCGGCAATCAGCCCCAGCATTTT,CASSLFGNQPQHF
TRBJ2-3,NA,TRBD1,TRBV7-9,TGTGCCAGCAACCCGGGACAGAGCTCCGCAGCCTTCACAGATACGCAGTATTTT,CASNPGQSSAAFTDTQYF
TRBJ1-5,once,TRBD1,TRBV19,TGTGCCAGTAGTGAAGACAGGGGTGCAAGTCAGCCCCAGCATTTT,CASSEDRGASQPQHF
TRBJ1-2,NA,TRBD1,TRBV3-1/TRBV3-2,TGTGCCAGCAGCCAGTTTCGACAGGGCTCCTATGGCTACACCTTC,CASSQFRQGSYGYTF
TRBJ2-5,NA,TRBD1,TRBV5-1,TGCGCCAGCGCGTCTGGACAGGGGGCGCCCCGAGAGACCCAGTACTTC,CASASGQGAPRETQYF
TRBJ1-5,NA,NA,TRBV7-8,TGTGCCAGCAGCCCGGGGGGTCATCAGCCCCAGCATTTT,CASSPGGHQPQHF